This T cell receptor beta chain was recovered during a study of cytomegalovirus exposure and HLA in healthy donors. Amplification used 60 Vbeta primers and 13 Jbeta primers. Profiling relied on immunoSEQ multiplex PCR, and the TCRdb table lists in-frame clones only, not all of them. Of roughly 120,000 clones listed, 74% were seen once; the top ten hold approximately 10%. To note about this clone: Its antigen is currently unknown.

Germline V gene data show CDR1 as LNHNV and CDR2 as YYDKDF (reference sequence). The V and J ends lost 0 bases and 4 bases respectively, with 12 bases between them. This CDR3 spans 15 amino acids. General study results and limits: Cytomegalovirus status was reportedly diagnosed by the classifier with high specificity and sensitivity. Rarity characterized most TCR sequences, yet some public TCRs appeared in many donors.

The sequence was collected from a woman aged 50 to 65 in good health and CMV-seropositive. Sequencing input: PBMCs. The chain couples TRBV15 to TRBJ1-2; the D is unclear. CDR3 DNA sequence: TGTGCCACCAGCAGAGATTTGGGAGAAACCTATGGCTACACCTTC. This codes for CATSRDLGETYGYTF.